One and the same sample provided the 8 T cell receptor beta chains below, sequenced in a study of metastatic and nonmetastatic thyroid tumors. TCRdb re-called clones from the PCR reads using MiXCR. Of some 36,000 clones in the sample, about 15% are singletons; the top ten hold 5.5% to 7%. Thyroid surgery was preceded by no treatment in any patient. Input material: blood. All receptors derive from a male donor with papillary thyroid cancer or a benign thyroid nodule (not recorded which). Some clones in this sample may be carry-over from other donors' samples.

This clone is classed as medium-sized. The chain recombines TRBV6-5 with TRBJ1-5, with 10 bases identical to TRBD1. The CDR3 spans 21 residues. V lost 0 bases, J lost 0 bases, and 14 bases stayed unmatched. Germline V gene data show CDR1 as MNHEY and CDR2 as SVGAGI. This chain's CDR3 is CASSYSHPKTGGGFSNQPQHF. CDR3 nucleotides: TGTGCCAGCAGTTACTCTCACCCTAAGACAGGGGGCGGTTTTAGCAATCAGCCCCAGCATTTT.

As for this clone: One end of the junction does not line up with germline, which may come from a read error. Additional DNA sequences in this sample encode the identical CDR3. This sequence joins TRBV9 and TRBJ2-7; 8 nucleotides agree with TRBD1. This CDR3 region has 15 residues. Per the germline V gene, CDR1 is SGDLS and CDR2 is YYNGEE. CDR3 nucleotides: TGTGCCAGCAGCGCCCCAGGGGGCTTCCCTGTTGAGCAATACTTC. This encodes CASSAPGGFPVEQYF.

This clone was counted many times. CDR3 residues: CASSDSGRALYNEQFF. The CDR3 coding sequence is TGTGCCAGCAGCGACAGCGGGAGGGCCTTATACAATGAGCAGTTCTTC. The chain recombines TRBV3-1 with TRBJ2-1; 10 bases match TRBD2. Germline assignment: CDR1 LGHDT and CDR2 YNNKEL (reference sequence). V lost 5 bases and J lost 4; bases outside the gene matches: 8. The CDR3 runs to 16 residues.

The rearrangement joins TRBV9 to TRBJ2-5; either TRBD1 or TRBD2 may supply D (5 bases each). V gave up 9 bases and J gave up 7 bases, with 22 bases separating them. Germline CDR1 and CDR2: SGDLS and YYNGEE. The CDR3 runs to 14 residues. The CDR3 DNA reads TGTGCCATCATCGCTGAGACGAGTGGGGGGACCCAGTACTTC. Protein sequence: CAIIAETSGGTQYF.

This rearrangement joins TRBV6-4 to TRBJ2-7; 9 bases are shared with TRBD2. With 7 bases clipped from V and 1 base from J, the junction kept 8 bases outside the gene matches. Germline V CDR1 and CDR2: MRHNA, SNTAGT. The CDR3 covers 15 residues. As DNA, the CDR3 is TGTGCCAGCACAAAGGCGGGAGGGGAGTCCTACGAGCAGTACGTC. Amino acid sequence: CASTKAGGESYEQYV.

This clone showed up many times. The rearrangement joins TRBV20-1 to TRBJ2-1; D unclear. V was shortened by 5 bases and J by 6 bases, with 14 bases between the two germline ends. This CDR3 region has 13 residues. Germline CDR1 DFQATT, CDR2 SNEGSKA (reference sequence). CDR3 in DNA: TGCAGTGCTTCCCGGCCCGAAAGCAATGAGCAGTTCTTC. Translating it yields CSASRPESNEQFF.

This clone was observed many times. This rearrangement joins TRBV27 to TRBJ2-3; TRBD2 matches 15 bases. V gave up 2 bases and J gave up 8 bases; unmatched junction bases: 8. The CDR3 has 17 residues. Germline V lookup: CDR1 MNHEY, CDR2 SMNVEV (reference sequence). CDR3 sequence (DNA): TGTGCCAGCAGTTTACTCGGGACTAGCGGGAGGCTGGGTACGCAGTATTTT. Its protein is CASSLLGTSGRLGTQYF.

DNA of the CDR3: TGTGCCAGCACCCCTCCCCACAGGAACTATGGCTACACCTTC. Protein product: CASTPPHRNYGYTF. V usage is TRBV28 and J usage is TRBJ1-2; weak D call: TRBD1 (5 bases). Trimming cost V 7 bases and J 2 bases, with 14 bases left between them. The germline gives CDR1 MDHEN, CDR2 SYDVKM. The CDR3 has 14 amino acids.